The clone carrying this T cell receptor beta chain was counted a few times. Its antigen is as yet unknown. Adults of Caucasian background living in Nashville, Tennessee made up all donors. The authors divided CD4+ cells into CD45RA+ naive and CD45RA-negative memory subsets. The repertoire was sequenced with immunoSEQ multiplex PCR; TCRdb's copy has only in-frame clones and lacks some. The profile shows about 2 million clones, roughly 96% of them singletons. The V gene lost 3 bases and the J gene lost 5 bases, with 14 bases spanning the gap. This CDR3 spans 15 amino acids. Germline V gene sequence: CDR1 SGHRS, CDR2 YFSETQ. This entry is derived from a study of shared clonotypes between healthy human individuals. Whole-study findings and limits: Estimated clonotype richness was generally higher in naive than memory subsets.

The V and J genes are TRBV5-1 and TRBJ1-4, with D possibly matching TRBD1 (5 bases). This receptor was obtained from a young man in good health. The material sequenced was naive CD4+ T cells sorted from blood. The subset was: CD45RA+ positively selected. The CDR3 loop is CASSCRRRGNEKLFF. In nucleotides, the CDR3 is TGCGCCAGCAGCTGTAGGAGACGGGGGAATGAAAAACTGTTTTTT.